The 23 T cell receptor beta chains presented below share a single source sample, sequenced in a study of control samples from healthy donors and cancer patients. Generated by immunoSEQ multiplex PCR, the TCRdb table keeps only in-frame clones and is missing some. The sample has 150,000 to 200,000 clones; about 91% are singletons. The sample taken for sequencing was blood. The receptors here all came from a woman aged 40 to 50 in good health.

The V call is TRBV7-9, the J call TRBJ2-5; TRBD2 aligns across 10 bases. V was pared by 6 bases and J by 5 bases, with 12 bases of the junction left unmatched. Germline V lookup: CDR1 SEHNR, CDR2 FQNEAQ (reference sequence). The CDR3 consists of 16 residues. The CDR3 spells CASRGAAGGPSETQYF. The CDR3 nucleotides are TGTGCCAGCAGGGGAGCAGCGGGGGGGCCTTCGGAGACCCAGTACTTC.

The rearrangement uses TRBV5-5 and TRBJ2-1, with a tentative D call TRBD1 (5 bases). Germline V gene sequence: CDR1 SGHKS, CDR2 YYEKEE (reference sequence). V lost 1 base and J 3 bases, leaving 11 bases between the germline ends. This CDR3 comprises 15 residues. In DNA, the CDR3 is TGTGCCAGCAGCTTGTTGACTGACAGCTACAATGAGCAGTTCTTC. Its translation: CASSLLTDSYNEQFF.

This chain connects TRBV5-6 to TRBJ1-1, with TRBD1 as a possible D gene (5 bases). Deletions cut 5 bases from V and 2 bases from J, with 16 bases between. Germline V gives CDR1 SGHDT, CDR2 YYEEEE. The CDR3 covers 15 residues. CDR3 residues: CASSLVAGINTEAFF. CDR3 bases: TGTGCCAGCAGTCTAGTAGCAGGGATTAACACTGAAGCTTTCTTT.

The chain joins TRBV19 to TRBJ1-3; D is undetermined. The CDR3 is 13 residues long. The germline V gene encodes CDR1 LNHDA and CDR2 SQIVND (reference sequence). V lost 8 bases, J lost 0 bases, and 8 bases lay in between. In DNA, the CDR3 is TGTGCCAGTGTTGCCCTCTCTGGAAACACCATATATTTT. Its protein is CASVALSGNTIYF.

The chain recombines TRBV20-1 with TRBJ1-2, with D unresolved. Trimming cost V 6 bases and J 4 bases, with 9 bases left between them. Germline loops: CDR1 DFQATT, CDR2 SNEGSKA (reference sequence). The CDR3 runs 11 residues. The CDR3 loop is CSARGVYGYTF. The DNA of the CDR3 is TGCAGTGCCCGGGGTGTCTATGGCTACACCTTC.

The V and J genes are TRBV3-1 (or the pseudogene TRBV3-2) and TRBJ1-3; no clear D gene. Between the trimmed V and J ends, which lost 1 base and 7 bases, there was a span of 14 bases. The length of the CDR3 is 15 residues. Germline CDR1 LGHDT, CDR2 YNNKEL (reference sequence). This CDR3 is CASSQAVGPLNTIYF. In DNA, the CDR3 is TGTGCCAGCAGCCAAGCGGTGGGCCCGTTGAACACCATATATTTT.

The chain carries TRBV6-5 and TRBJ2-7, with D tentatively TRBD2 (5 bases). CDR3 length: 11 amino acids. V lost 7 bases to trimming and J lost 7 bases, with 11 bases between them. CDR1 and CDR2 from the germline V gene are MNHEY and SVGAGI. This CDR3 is CASNAGGEQYF. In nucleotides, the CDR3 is TGTGCCAGCAACGCGGGTGGGGAGCAGTACTTC.

CDR3 loop: CASSSPTGWAEAFF. CDR3 bases: TGTGCCAGCAGTTCCCCGACAGGGTGGGCTGAAGCTTTCTTT. The chain carries TRBV6-6 and TRBJ1-1; TRBD1 matches 7 bases. This CDR3 has 14 amino acids. J lost 6 bases, V lost 4 bases, and 8 bases had no gene match. CDR1 MNHNY and CDR2 SVGAGI come from the germline V gene (reference sequence).

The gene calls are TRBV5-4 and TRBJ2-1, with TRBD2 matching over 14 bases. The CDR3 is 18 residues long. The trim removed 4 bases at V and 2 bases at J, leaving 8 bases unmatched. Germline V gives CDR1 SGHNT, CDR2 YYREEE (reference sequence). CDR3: CASSMGLAGAAPYNEQFF. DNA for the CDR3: TGTGCCAGCAGCATGGGACTAGCGGGGGCTGCCCCCTACAATGAGCAGTTCTTC.

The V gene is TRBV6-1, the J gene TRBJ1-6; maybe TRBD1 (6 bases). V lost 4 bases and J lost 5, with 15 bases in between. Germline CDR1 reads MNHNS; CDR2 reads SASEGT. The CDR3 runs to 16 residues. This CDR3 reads CASSATRGPNNSPLHF. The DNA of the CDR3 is TGTGCCAGCAGTGCTACCAGGGGCCCCAATAATTCACCCCTCCACTTT.

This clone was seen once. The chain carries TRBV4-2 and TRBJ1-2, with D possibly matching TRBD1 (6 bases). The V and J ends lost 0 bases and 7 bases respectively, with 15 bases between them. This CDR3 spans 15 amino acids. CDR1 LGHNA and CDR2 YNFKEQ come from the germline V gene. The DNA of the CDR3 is TGTGCCAGCAGCCAAGAGGCGGGGGGAGGGGGTGGCTACACCTTC. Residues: CASSQEAGGGGGYTF.

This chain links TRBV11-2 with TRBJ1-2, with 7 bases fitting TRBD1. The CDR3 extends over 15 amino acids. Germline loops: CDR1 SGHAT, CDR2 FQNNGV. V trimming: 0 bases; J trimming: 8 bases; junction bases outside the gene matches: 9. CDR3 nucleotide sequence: TGTGCCAGCAGCTTAGATCGGAGAACAGGGGAGGGCTACACCTTC. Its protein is CASSLDRRTGEGYTF. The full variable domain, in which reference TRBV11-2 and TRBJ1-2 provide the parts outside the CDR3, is EAGVAQSPRYKIIEKRQSVAFWCNPISGHATLYWYQQILGQGPKLLIQFQNNGVVDDSQLPKDRFSAERLKGVDSTLKIQPAKLEDSAVYLCASSLDRRTGEGYTFGSGTRLTVV.

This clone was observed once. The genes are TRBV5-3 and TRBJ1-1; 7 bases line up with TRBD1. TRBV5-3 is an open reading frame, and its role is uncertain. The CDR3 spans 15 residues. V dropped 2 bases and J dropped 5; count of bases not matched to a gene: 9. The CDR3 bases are TGTGCCAGAAGCTTTGGGACAGTCGGAAGAACTGAAGCTTTCTTT. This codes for CARSFGTVGRTEAFF.

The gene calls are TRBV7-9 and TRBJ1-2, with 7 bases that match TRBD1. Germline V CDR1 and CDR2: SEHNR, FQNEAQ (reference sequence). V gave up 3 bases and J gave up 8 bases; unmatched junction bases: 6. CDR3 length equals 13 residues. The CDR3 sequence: CASSFRQGGGYTF. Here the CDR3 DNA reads TGTGCCAGCAGCTTCAGACAGGGAGGAGGCTACACCTTC.

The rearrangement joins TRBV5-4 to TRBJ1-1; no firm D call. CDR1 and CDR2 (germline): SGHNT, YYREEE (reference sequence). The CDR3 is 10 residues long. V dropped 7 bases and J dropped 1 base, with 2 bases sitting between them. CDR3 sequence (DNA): TGTGCCAGCGGGAACACTGAAGCTTTCTTT. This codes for CASGNTEAFF.

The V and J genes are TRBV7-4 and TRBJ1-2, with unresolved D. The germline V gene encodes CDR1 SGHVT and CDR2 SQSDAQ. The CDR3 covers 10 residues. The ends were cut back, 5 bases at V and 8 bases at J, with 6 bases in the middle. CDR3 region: CASSMEGYTF. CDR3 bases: TGTGCCAGCAGCATGGAGGGCTACACCTTC.

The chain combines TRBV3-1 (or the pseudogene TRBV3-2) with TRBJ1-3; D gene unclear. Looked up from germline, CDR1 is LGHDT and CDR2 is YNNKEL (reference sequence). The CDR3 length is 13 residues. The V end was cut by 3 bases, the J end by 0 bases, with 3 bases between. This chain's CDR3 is CASSQASGNTIYF. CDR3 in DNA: TGTGCCAGCAGCCAGGCCTCTGGAAACACCATATATTTT.

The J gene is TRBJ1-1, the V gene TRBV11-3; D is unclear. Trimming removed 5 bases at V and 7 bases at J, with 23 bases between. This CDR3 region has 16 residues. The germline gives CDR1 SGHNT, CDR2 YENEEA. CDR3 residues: CASSGRRMARSSEAFF. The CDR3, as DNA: TGTGCCAGCAGCGGCCGTAGAATGGCTCGCTCGAGTGAAGCTTTCTTT.

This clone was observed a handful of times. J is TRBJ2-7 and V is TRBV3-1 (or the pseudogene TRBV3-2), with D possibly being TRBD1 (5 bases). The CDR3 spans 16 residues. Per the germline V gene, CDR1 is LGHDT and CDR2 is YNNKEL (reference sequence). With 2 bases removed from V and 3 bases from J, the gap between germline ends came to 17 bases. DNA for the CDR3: TGTGCCAGCAGCCAACAGGTGGGGCTGGGCTACTACGAGCAGTACTTC. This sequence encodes CASSQQVGLGYYEQYF.

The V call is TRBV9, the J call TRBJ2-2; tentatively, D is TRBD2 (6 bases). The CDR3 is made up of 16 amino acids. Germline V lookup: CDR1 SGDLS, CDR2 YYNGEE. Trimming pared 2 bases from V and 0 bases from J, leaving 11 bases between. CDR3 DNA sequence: TGTGCCAGCAGCGTCTCCGGGACTTCGAACACCGGGGAGCTGTTTTTT. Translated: CASSVSGTSNTGELFF.

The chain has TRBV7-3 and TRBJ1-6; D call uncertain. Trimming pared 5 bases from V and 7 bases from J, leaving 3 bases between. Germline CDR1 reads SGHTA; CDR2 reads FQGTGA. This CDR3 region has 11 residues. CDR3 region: CASSLNSPLHF. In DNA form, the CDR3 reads TGTGCCAGCAGCCTAAATTCACCCCTCCACTTT.

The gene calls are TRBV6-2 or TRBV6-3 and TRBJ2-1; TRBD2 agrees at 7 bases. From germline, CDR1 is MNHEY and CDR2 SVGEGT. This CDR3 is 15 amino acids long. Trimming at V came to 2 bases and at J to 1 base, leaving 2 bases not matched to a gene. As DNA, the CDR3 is TGTGCCAGCAGTTACCGGGGGGTGTCCTACAATGAGCAGTTCTTC. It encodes CASSYRGVSYNEQFF.

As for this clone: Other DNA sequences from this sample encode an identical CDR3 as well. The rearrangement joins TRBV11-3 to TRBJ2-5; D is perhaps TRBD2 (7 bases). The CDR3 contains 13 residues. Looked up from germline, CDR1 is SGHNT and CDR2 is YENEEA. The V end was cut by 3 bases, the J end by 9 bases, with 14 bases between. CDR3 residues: CASSLGGLGAQYF. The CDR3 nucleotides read TGTGCCAGCAGCTTGGGGGGGCTGGGGGCCCAGTACTTC.